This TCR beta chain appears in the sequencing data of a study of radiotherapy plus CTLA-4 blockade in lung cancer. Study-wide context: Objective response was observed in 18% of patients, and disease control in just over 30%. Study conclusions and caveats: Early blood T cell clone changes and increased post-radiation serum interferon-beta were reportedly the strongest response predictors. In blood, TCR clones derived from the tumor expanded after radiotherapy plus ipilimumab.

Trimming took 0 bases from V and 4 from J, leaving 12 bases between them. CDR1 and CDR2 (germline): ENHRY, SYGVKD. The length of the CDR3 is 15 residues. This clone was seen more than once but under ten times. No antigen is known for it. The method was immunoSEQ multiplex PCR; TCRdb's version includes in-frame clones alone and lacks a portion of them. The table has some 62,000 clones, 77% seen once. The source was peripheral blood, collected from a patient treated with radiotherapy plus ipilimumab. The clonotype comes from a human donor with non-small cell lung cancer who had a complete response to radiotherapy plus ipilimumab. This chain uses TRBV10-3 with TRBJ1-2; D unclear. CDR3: CAISESNVWGYGYTF. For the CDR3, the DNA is TGTGCCATCAGTGAGTCAAATGTCTGGGGCTATGGCTACACCTTC.